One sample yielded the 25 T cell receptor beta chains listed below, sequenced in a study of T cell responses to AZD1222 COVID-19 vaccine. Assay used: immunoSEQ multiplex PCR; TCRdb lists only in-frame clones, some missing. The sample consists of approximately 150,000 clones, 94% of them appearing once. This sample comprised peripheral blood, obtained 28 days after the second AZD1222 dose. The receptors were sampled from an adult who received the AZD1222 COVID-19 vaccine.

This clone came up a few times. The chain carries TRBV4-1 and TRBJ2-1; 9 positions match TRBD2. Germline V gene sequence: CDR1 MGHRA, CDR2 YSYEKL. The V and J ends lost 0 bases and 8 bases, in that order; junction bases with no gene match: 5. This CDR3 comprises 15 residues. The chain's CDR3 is CASSQDGVAGDEQFF. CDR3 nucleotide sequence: TGCGCCAGCAGCCAAGACGGCGTAGCGGGGGATGAGCAGTTCTTC.

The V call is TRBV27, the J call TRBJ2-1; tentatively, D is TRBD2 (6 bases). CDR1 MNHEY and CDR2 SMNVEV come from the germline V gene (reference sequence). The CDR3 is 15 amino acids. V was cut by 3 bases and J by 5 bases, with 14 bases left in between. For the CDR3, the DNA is TGTGCCAGCAGTTTTATGTGGGAGGTCGACAATGAGCAGTTCTTC. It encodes CASSFMWEVDNEQFF.

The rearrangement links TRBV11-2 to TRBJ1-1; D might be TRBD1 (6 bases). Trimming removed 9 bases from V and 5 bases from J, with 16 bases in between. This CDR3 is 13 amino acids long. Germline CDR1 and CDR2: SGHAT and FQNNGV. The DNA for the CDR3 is TGTGCCAGTACCGTGGGGGGGACAACTGAAGCTTTCTTT. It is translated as CASTVGGTTEAFF.

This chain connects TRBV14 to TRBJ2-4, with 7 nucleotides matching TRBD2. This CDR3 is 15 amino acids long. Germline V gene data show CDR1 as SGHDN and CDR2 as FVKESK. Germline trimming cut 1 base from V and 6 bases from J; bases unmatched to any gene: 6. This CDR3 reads CASSQGTSVTNIQYF. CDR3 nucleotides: TGTGCCAGCAGCCAAGGCACTAGCGTTACAAACATTCAGTACTTC.

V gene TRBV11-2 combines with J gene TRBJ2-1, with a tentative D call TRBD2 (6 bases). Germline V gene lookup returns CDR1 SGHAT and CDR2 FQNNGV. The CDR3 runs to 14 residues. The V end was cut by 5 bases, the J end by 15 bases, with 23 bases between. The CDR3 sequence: CASSPTGGRENPFF. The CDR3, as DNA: TGTGCCAGCAGCCCCACCGGGGGACGGGAGAATCCGTTCTTC. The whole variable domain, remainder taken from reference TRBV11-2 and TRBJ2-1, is EAGVAQSPRYKIIEKRQSVAFWCNPISGHATLYWYQQILGQGPKLLIQFQNNGVVDDSQLPKDRFSAERLKGVDSTLKIQPAKLEDSAVYLCASSPTGGRENPFFGPGTRLTVL.

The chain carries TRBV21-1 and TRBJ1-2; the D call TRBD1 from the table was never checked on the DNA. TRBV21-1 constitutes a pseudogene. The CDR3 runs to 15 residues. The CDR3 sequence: CASSNQRDTYYGYTF. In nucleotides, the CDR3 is TGTGCCAGCAGCAATCAACGGGACACCTACTATGGCTACACCTTC.

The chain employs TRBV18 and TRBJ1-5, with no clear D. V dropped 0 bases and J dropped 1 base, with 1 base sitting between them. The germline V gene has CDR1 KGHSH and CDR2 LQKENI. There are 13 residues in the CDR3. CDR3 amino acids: CASSPPSNQPQHF. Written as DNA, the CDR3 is TGTGCCAGCTCACCACCGAGCAATCAGCCCCAGCATTTT.

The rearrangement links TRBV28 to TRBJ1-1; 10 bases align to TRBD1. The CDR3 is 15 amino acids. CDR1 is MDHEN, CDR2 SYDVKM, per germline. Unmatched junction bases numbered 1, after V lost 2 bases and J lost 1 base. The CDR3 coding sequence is TGTGCCAGCAGTTTAGGGACAGGGGAGAACACTGAAGCTTTCTTT. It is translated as CASSLGTGENTEAFF.

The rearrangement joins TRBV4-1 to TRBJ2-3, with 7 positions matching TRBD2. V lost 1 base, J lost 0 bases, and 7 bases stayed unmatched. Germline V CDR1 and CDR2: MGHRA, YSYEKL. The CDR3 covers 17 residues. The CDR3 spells CASSQGGLPTSTDTQYF. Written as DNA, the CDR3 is TGCGCCAGCAGCCAAGGGGGACTACCTACTAGCACAGATACGCAGTATTTT.

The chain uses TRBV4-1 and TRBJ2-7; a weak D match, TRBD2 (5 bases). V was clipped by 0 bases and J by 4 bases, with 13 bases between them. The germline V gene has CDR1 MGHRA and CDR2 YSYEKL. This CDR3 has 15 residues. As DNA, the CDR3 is TGCGCCAGCAGCCAAGACATCGGGATGGGATACGAGCAGTACTTC. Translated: CASSQDIGMGYEQYF.

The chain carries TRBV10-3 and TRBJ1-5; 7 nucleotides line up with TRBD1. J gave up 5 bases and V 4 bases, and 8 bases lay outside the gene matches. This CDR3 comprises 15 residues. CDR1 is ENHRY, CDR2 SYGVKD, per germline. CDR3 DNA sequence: TGTGCCATCAGTGTGACAGGGCGCGGGGATCAGCCCCAGCATTTT. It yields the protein CAISVTGRGDQPQHF.

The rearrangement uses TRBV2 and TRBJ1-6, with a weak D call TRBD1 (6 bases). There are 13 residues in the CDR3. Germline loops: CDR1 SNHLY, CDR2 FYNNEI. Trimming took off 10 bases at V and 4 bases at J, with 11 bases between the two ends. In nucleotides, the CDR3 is TGTGCCAATGGACAGAGTTATAATTCACCCCTCCACTTT. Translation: CANGQSYNSPLHF.

CDR3 loop: CASSFSRVGELFF. The CDR3 coding sequence is TGTGCCAGCAGTTTCTCTCGGGTCGGGGAGCTGTTTTTT. This chain uses TRBV27 with TRBJ2-2, with no clear D. The germline V and J ends were trimmed by 3 bases and 7 bases, with 9 bases remaining between them. Germline CDR1 and CDR2: MNHEY and SMNVEV (reference sequence). The CDR3 spans 13 residues.

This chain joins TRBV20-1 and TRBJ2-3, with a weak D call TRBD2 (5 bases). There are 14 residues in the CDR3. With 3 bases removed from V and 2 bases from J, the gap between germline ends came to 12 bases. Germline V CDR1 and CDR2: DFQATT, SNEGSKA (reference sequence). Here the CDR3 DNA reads TGCAGTGCTAGTTGGCGGGTCTCCACAGATACGCAGTATTTT. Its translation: CSASWRVSTDTQYF.

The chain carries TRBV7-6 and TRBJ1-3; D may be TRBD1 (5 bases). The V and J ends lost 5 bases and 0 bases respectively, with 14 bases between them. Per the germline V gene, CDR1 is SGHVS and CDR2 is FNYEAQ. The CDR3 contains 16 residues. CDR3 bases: TGTGCCAGCAGCCGGATGGTGGGGGGCTCTGGAAACACCATATATTTT. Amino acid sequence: CASSRMVGGSGNTIYF.

This CDR3 reads CASSGGYRGANTEAFF. The CDR3 DNA reads as TGTGCCAGCAGCGGGGGATACAGGGGCGCGAACACTGAAGCTTTCTTT. The J gene is TRBJ1-1, the V gene TRBV9; 7 positions agree with TRBD1. Germline V lookup: CDR1 SGDLS, CDR2 YYNGEE. V lost 3 bases, J lost 1 base, and 9 bases stayed unmatched. The CDR3 covers 16 residues.

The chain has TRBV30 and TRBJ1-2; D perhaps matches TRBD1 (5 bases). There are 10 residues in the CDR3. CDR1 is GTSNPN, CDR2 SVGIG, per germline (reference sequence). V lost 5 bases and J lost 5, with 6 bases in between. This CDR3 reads CAWRGYGYTF. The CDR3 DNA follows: TGTGCCTGGCGGGGGTATGGCTACACCTTC.

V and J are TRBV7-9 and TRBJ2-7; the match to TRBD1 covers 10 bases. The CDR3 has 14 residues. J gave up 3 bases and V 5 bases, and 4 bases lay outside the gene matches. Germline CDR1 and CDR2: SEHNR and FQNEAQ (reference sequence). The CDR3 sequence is CASSPRTGGYEQYF. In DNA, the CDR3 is TGTGCCAGCAGCCCCCGGACAGGGGGCTACGAGCAGTACTTC.

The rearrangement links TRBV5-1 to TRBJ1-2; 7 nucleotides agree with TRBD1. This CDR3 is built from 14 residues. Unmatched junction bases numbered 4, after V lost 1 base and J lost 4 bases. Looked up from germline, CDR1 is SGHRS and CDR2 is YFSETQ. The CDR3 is CASSLTGDAYGYTF. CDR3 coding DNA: TGCGCCAGCAGCTTGACAGGGGATGCCTATGGCTACACCTTC. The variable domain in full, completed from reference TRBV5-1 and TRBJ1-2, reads KAGVTQTPRYLIKTRGQQVTLSCSPISGHRSVSWYQQTPGQGLQFLFEYFSETQRNKGNFPGRFSGRQFSNSRSEMNVSTLELGDSALYLCASSLTGDAYGYTFGSGTRLTVV.

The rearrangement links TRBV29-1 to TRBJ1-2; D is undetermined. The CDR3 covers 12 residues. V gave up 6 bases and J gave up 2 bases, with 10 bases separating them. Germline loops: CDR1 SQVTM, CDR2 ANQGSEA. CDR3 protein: CSVLEENYGYTF. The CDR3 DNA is TGCAGCGTACTTGAAGAGAACTATGGCTACACCTTC. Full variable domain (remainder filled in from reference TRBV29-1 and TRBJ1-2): SAVISQKPSRDICQRGTSLTIQCQVDSQVTMMFWYRQQPGQSLTLIATANQGSEATYESGFVIDKFPISRPNLTFSTLTVSNMSPEDSSIYLCSVLEENYGYTFGSGTRLTVV.

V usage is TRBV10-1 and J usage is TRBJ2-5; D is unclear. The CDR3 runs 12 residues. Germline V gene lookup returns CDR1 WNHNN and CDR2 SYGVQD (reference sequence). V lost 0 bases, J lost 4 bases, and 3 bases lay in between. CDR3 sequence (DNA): TGCGCCAGCAGTGAGTCGAGAGAGACCCAGTACTTC. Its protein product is CASSESRETQYF.

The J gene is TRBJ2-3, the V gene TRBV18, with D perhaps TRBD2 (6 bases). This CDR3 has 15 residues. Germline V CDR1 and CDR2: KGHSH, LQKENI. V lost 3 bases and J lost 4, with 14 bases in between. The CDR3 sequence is CASSPDGGPSDTQYF. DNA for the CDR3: TGTGCCAGCTCACCGGATGGAGGGCCATCAGATACGCAGTATTTT.

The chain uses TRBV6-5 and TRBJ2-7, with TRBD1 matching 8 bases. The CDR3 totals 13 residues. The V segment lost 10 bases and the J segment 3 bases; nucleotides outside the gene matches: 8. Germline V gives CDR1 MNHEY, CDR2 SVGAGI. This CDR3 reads CANPGTGFYEQYF. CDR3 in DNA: TGTGCCAACCCCGGGACAGGCTTCTACGAGCAGTACTTC.

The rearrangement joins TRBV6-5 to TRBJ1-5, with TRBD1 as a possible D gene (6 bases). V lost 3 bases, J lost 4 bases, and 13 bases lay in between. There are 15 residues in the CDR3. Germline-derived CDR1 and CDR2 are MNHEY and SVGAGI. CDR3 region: CASSYQGGGNQPQHF. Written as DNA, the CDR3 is TGTGCCAGCAGTTATCAAGGAGGGGGGAATCAGCCCCAGCATTTT.

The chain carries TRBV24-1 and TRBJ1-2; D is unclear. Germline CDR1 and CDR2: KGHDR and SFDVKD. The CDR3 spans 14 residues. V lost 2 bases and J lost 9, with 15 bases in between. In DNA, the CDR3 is TGTGCCACCAGTGATTGGTCCGAAGAAAGGAGCTACACCTTC. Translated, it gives CATSDWSEERSYTF.